The source of this T cell receptor (beta chain) is a study of T cell changes during pregnancy in multiple sclerosis. CDR1 and CDR2 (germline): SGHRS, YFSETQ. This CDR3 contains 12 residues. V shed 3 bases and J shed 5 bases, with 9 bases lying between them. Sequencing was performed with immunoSEQ multiplex PCR; in TCRdb, only in-frame clones are kept and a portion is missing. The sample shows 60,000 to 65,000 clones, 80% to 95% of them seen only once. The starting material was peripheral blood, obtained in the second trimester of pregnancy. This sequence joins TRBV5-1 and TRBJ2-7, with D unclear. This TCR derives from a female donor with multiple sclerosis, enrolled in a pregnancy study. This CDR3 is CASSSKGDEQYF. The CDR3 nucleotides are TGCGCCAGCAGCTCGAAAGGAGACGAGCAGTACTTC.